The present entry profiles one T cell receptor beta chain with its context. The germline gives CDR1 SGDLS, CDR2 YYNGEE. Trimming cost V 0 bases and J 6 bases, with 13 bases left between them. The CDR3 is 14 residues long. Generated by immunoSEQ multiplex PCR, the TCRdb table keeps only in-frame clones and is missing some. The data show 270,000 or so clones, with approximately 76% seen just once and approximately 5.6% held by the top ten. The data derive from a study of cytotoxic CD8 clonotypes in ibrutinib-treated CLL. For the study at large: Among the patients, roughly 12 presented as relapsed/refractory and roughly 14 as treatment-naive; fewer than 18 showed unmutated IGHV. When averaged across all of the samples, the counts came to around 260,000 productive templates and more than 85,000 productive rearrangements.

This sequence joins TRBV9 and TRBJ2-7; D gene unclear. The origin of this receptor is a human donor with chronic lymphocytic leukemia. This specimen was PBMCs, taken at disease progression, from a patient treated with ibrutinib. The CDR3 sequence is CASSVDPQLGEQYF. Written as DNA, the CDR3 is TGTGCCAGCAGCGTAGATCCCCAGCTCGGCGAGCAGTACTTC.